This T cell receptor beta chain derives from a study of blood T cell repertoires in COVID-19. The protocol was immunoSEQ multiplex PCR, while the TCRdb copy is restricted to in-frame clones and leaves out a portion. This sample has about 190,000 clones; less than 85% occur once, and the top ten carry roughly 12%. V was pared by 2 bases and J by 6 bases, with 17 bases between. CDR1 is SEHNR, CDR2 FQNEAQ, per germline (reference sequence). This CDR3 comprises 15 residues. V gene TRBV7-9 combines with J gene TRBJ2-7; the D gene is possibly TRBD2 (7 bases). Sequenced: peripheral blood. This TCR was sampled from a woman aged 50 to 60 with acute or convalescent COVID-19. This chain's CDR3 is CASSLRGAPVGEQYF. The CDR3 coding sequence is TGTGCCAGCAGCTTACGGGGGGCCCCTGTGGGCGAGCAGTACTTC.